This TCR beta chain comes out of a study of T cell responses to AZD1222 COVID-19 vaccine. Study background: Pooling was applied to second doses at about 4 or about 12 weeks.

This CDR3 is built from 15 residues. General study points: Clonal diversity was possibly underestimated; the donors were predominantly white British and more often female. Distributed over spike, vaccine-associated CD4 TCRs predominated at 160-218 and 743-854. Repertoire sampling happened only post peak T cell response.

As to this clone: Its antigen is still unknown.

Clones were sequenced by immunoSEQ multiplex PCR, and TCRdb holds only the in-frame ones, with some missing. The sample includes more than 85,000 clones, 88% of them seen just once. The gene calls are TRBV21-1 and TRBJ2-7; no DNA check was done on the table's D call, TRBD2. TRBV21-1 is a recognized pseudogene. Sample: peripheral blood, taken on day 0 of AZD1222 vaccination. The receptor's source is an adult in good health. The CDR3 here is CASSKVREVPYEQYF. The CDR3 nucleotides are TGTGCCAGCAGCAAGGTGCGGGAGGTTCCCTACGAGCAGTACTTC.